This T cell receptor (beta chain) comes out of a study of beta chain features in type 1 diabetes. This clone has a handful of counts. The isolated RNA, all of it, was reverse transcribed, so expressed TCRB transcripts were what got sequenced. The repertoire was sequenced with immunoSEQ multiplex PCR; TCRdb's copy has only in-frame clones and lacks some. The table includes around 250,000 clones, less than 15% detected once. From germline, CDR1 is MGHRA and CDR2 YSYEKL. The length of the CDR3 is 17 residues. The junction had 7 bases not matched to a gene; V was cut back by 1 base and J by 0 bases. This receptor was obtained from a woman aged 40 to 50 in good health. The specimen sequenced was naive CD4+ T cells from blood. The chain couples TRBV4-1 to TRBJ2-7, with 9 bases identical to TRBD2. The CDR3 here is CASSQVPLAGSSYEQYF. In DNA, the CDR3 is TGCGCCAGCAGCCAAGTCCCCCTAGCGGGGAGCTCCTACGAGCAGTACTTC.